The 21 T cell receptor beta chains in this list originate from one sample, sequenced in a study of Ad26.COV2.S vaccination and SARS-CoV-2 variants. Profiling relied on immunoSEQ multiplex PCR, and the TCRdb table lists in-frame clones only, not all of them. Of 400,000 to 450,000 clones in the sample, 80% to 95% were seen once. Treatment of the sample: 19 received Ad26.COV2.S at low or high dose, single or two shots; roughly five received placebo; per-sample allocation not given. Vaccine and placebo recipients were sampled on day 63 after the first injection. The source material was peripheral blood, sampled in a trial of Ad26.COV2.S vaccine versus placebo. The receptors were gathered from a person aged 18-60 years who received the Ad26.COV2.S COVID-19 vaccine or a placebo.

The CDR3 sequence is CATSINSNQPQHF. For the CDR3, the DNA is TGTGCCACCAGCATAAATAGCAATCAGCCCCAGCATTTT. The chain joins TRBV15 to TRBJ1-5; D gene unclear. The V gene's germline CDR1 is LNHNV and CDR2 YYDKDF (reference sequence). This CDR3 spans 13 amino acids. The germline V and J ends were trimmed by 4 bases and 0 bases, with 4 bases remaining between them.

V gene TRBV18 combines with J gene TRBJ2-7; D gene ambiguous. From germline, CDR1 is KGHSH and CDR2 LQKENI. Trimming removed 3 bases from V and 3 bases from J, with 6 bases in between. The CDR3 consists of 12 residues. Here the CDR3 reads CASSPNIYEQYF. The CDR3 region has the DNA TGTGCCAGCTCACCGAATATCTACGAGCAGTACTTC.

The gene calls are TRBV18 and TRBJ1-1; D might be TRBD1 (5 bases). In germline, CDR1 is KGHSH, CDR2 LQKENI. The CDR3 is made up of 12 amino acids. Trimming removed 6 bases from V and 3 bases from J, with 8 bases in between. CDR3 loop: CASSPGYTEAFF. CDR3 DNA sequence: TGTGCCAGCTCTCCAGGGTACACTGAAGCTTTCTTT.

Turning to this clone: A read error likely explains this, since a far larger clone differs by one base. V usage is TRBV27 and J usage is TRBJ1-2; D gene uncertain. The germline gives CDR1 MNHEY, CDR2 SMNVEV (reference sequence). The CDR3 contains 16 residues. V was trimmed by 3 bases and J by 4 bases, leaving 18 bases between them. As DNA, the CDR3 is TGTGCCAGCAGTTTTAGGTTCGGCCAAAGCCCCTATGGCTACACCTTC. It codes for CASSFRFGQSPYGYTF.

V and J are TRBV7-9 and TRBJ2-3, with a tentative D call TRBD1 (6 bases). CDR3 length: 15 residues. Trimming took off 5 bases at V and 0 bases at J, with 12 bases between the two ends. CDR1 is SEHNR and CDR2 is FQNEAQ in the germline V gene (reference sequence). DNA of the CDR3: TGTGCCAGCAGCAACAGGGAACCTAGCACAGATACGCAGTATTTT. Residues: CASSNREPSTDTQYF.

The genes are TRBV7-2 and TRBJ2-5; D might be TRBD2 (6 bases). The CDR3 extends over 14 amino acids. CDR1 and CDR2 (germline): SGHTA, FQGNSA. V lost 2 bases, J lost 1 base, and 8 bases lay in between. The CDR3 is CASSLSGLQETQYF. In nucleotides, the CDR3 is TGTGCCAGCAGCTTAAGCGGGCTCCAAGAGACCCAGTACTTC.

This clone was observed once. The rearrangement links TRBV20-1 to TRBJ2-1; D remains ambiguous. CDR1 is DFQATT, CDR2 SNEGSKA, per germline (reference sequence). The CDR3 has 14 residues. Trimming stripped 3 bases from V and 2 bases from J, with 11 bases between. In DNA, the CDR3 is TGCAGTGCTAGTCCTAGTCCCACCTACAATGAGCAGTTCTTC. Protein: CSASPSPTYNEQFF.

For the CDR3, the DNA is TGTGCCAGTAGTATTGGGACAGGGGGCTTAGAGACCCAGTACTTC. Encoded protein: CASSIGTGGLETQYF. The gene calls are TRBV19 and TRBJ2-5; 12 positions match TRBD1. The CDR3 consists of 15 residues. Trimming removed 3 bases from V and 4 bases from J; junction bases left unmatched: 3. Germline V gene sequence: CDR1 LNHDA, CDR2 SQIVND (reference sequence).

CDR3 nucleotides: TGTGCCAGCAGCCTAAGGGGGGGAGTCGACAATGAGCAGTTCTTC. It translates to CASSLRGGVDNEQFF. This chain uses TRBV14 with TRBJ2-1; possibly TRBD2 for D (7 bases). The V end was cut by 4 bases, the J end by 5 bases, with 15 bases between. The CDR3 is 15 amino acids. Germline CDR1 SGHDN, CDR2 FVKESK.

The V call is TRBV29-1, the J call TRBJ2-7; 8 nucleotides match TRBD1. This CDR3 spans 15 amino acids. Trimming took 2 bases from V and 3 from J; bases not matched to a gene: 9. Germline assignment: CDR1 SQVTM and CDR2 ANQGSEA. The CDR3: CSVESRGRTRYEQYF. The DNA for the CDR3 is TGCAGCGTTGAAAGCAGGGGGCGAACACGCTACGAGCAGTACTTC.

The V gene is TRBV7-6, the J gene TRBJ2-7, with 7 bases aligning to TRBD2. Germline CDR1 is SGHVS and CDR2 is FNYEAQ. The CDR3 runs 17 residues. The trim removed 1 base at V and 1 base at J, leaving 10 bases unmatched. CDR3 in DNA: TGTGCCAGCAGCTTAGTGGCCGCGGCGGGAGTTTCCTACGAGCAGTACTTC. Amino acids: CASSLVAAAGVSYEQYF.

The J gene is TRBJ1-6, the V gene TRBV7-2; D is undetermined. V lost 0 bases to trimming and J lost 9 bases, with 12 bases between them. Per germline, CDR1 SGHTA and CDR2 FQGNSA. The length of the CDR3 is 15 residues. CDR3 loop: CASSLAGPGVSPLHF. The CDR3 region has the DNA TGTGCCAGCAGCTTAGCGGGCCCCGGGGTTTCACCCCTCCACTTT.

V is TRBV9 and J is TRBJ2-2, with 12 positions matching TRBD2. The CDR3 has 18 amino acids. Unmatched junction bases numbered 7, after V lost 0 bases and J lost 4 bases. The V gene's germline CDR1 is SGDLS and CDR2 YYNGEE. In DNA, the CDR3 is TGTGCCAGCAGCGTAGGACTAGCGGGAGAAGGGAGCACCGGGGAGCTGTTTTTT. Its protein product is CASSVGLAGEGSTGELFF. Filled out from reference TRBV9 and TRBJ2-2, the complete variable domain reads DSGVTQTPKHLITATGQRVTLRCSPRSGDLSVYWYQQSLDQGLQFLIQYYNGEERAKGNILERFSAQQFPDLHSELNLSSLELGDSALYFCASSVGLAGEGSTGELFFGEGSRLTVL.

The CDR3 DNA reads as TGTGCCTGGAGTGTAACGGATACCGGGGAGCTGTTTTTT. Its translation: CAWSVTDTGELFF. The chain couples TRBV30 to TRBJ2-2; D is undetermined. Trimming took off 0 bases at V and 5 bases at J, with 7 bases between the two ends. The CDR3 length is 13 residues. The V gene's germline CDR1 is GTSNPN and CDR2 SVGIG (reference sequence).

Written as DNA, the CDR3 is TGCGCCAGCAGCTTGGGCTCCGTATCCGAAAAACTGTTTTTT. Protein product: CASSLGSVSEKLFF. The chain has TRBV5-1 and TRBJ1-4; D ambiguous. CDR1 is SGHRS, CDR2 YFSETQ, per germline. The CDR3 runs to 14 residues. V lost 0 bases, J lost 8 bases, and 11 bases lay in between.

The rearrangement joins TRBV3-1 (or the pseudogene TRBV3-2) to TRBJ2-1; 8 bases line up with TRBD2. CDR3 length equals 17 residues. The germline gives CDR1 LGHDT, CDR2 YNNKEL (reference sequence). J was trimmed by 7 bases and V by 6 bases; bases with no gene match: 17. CDR3 sequence: CASRPTPGTRGVNEQFF. CDR3 DNA sequence: TGTGCCAGCAGACCGACCCCCGGGACTAGGGGCGTAAATGAGCAGTTCTTC.

The chain links TRBV5-4 to TRBJ2-7; 7 nucleotides match TRBD2. Germline CDR1 and CDR2: SGHNT and YYREEE (reference sequence). The CDR3 length is 16 residues. V shed 4 bases and J 1 base; nucleotides not matched to a gene: 11. The CDR3 sequence is CASSPPSAGVSYEQYF. In DNA form, the CDR3 reads TGTGCCAGCAGCCCGCCTTCGGCGGGAGTATCCTACGAGCAGTACTTC.

The chain is built from TRBV12-3 or TRBV12-4 and TRBJ1-1, with a weak D call TRBD1 (6 bases). V was trimmed by 7 bases and J by 8 bases, leaving 17 bases between them. The CDR3 consists of 13 residues. The CDR3 DNA reads TGTGCCAGCACCGAACAGGGAGACGGAGAAGCTTTCTTT. Protein product: CASTEQGDGEAFF.

This CDR3 reads CASSLNWGADNEQFF. For the CDR3, the DNA is TGTGCCAGCAGCTTAAACTGGGGAGCAGACAATGAGCAGTTCTTC. V usage is TRBV11-3 and J usage is TRBJ2-1, with D possibly TRBD2 on 5 matching bases. Germline lookup yields CDR1 SGHNT and CDR2 YENEEA. V was shortened by 2 bases and J by 5 bases, with 13 bases between the two germline ends. The CDR3 is 15 residues long.

This chain connects TRBV10-3 to TRBJ2-5, with D perhaps TRBD1 (7 bases). The CDR3 runs to 12 residues. The germline CDR1 and CDR2 sequences are ENHRY and SYGVKD. Trimming took 10 bases from V and 3 from J, leaving 12 bases between them. As DNA, the CDR3 is TGTGCCACAGGGGGGACTGAAGAGACCCAGTACTTC. It specifies CATGGTEETQYF.

The V and J genes are TRBV7-8 and TRBJ1-1; no reliable D call. There are 14 residues in the CDR3. The germline V gene has CDR1 SGHVS and CDR2 FQNEAQ. V was cut by 2 bases and J by 3 bases, with 10 bases left in between. The CDR3 protein is CASSLLGWDTEAFF. As DNA, the CDR3 is TGTGCCAGCAGCTTATTGGGTTGGGACACTGAAGCTTTCTTT.